The source of this T cell receptor beta chain is a study of cytomegalovirus exposure and HLA in healthy donors. Across the whole study: According to later analysis, the same platform produced the 120 validation and approximately 630 first-cohort repertoires.

Study-level findings and limits: The authors listed some 150 TCR beta chains as cytomegalovirus-associated.

This CDR3 is 14 amino acids long. The V gene end was trimmed by 5 bases and the J gene end by 3 bases; junction bases not matched to a gene: 4. Germline V lookup: CDR1 SNHLY, CDR2 FYNNEI. For this clone: Its antigen is unknown.

Only in-frame clones appear in the TCRdb table, and some are missing; sequencing was by immunoSEQ multiplex PCR. The sample consists of 150,000 to 200,000 clones, roughly 80% of them appearing once. The V call is TRBV2, the J call TRBJ1-5; TRBD1 aligns across 7 bases. Sequencing used PBMCs. This TCR was sampled from a woman between 18 and 30 years old in good health and CMV-seropositive. CDR3 region: CASSTGQHNQPQHF. The DNA of the CDR3 is TGTGCCAGCAGTACGGGACAGCACAATCAGCCCCAGCATTTT.